This T cell receptor (beta chain) was found in a study of regulatory T cells in long-lasting Graves disease (dated by TCRdb to about 2021). The study in broad terms: To count as having persistent Graves' disease, a patient had to have received antithyroid drug treatment for over 5 years with TSH receptor autoantibodies remaining persistently positive. On average, persistent Graves' disease patients in the clinical cohort had been on antithyroid drugs for approximately ten years. This study used TCR sequencing and RNA sequencing of peripheral blood to compare persistent Graves' disease patients against newly diagnosed Graves' disease patients. A total of roughly 35 samples underwent TCR sequencing, from roughly 13 patients with persistent Graves' disease and 20 or so patients with newly diagnosed Graves' disease. The study took place in China and was registered as a clinical trial. Study-wide conclusions, independent of this receptor: The study examined only peripheral blood because the primary lesion, thyroid tissue, could not be accessed. Lower TCR Shannon entropy and fewer highly expanded clones were observed in persistent Graves' disease patients than in newly diagnosed patients, which suggested clonal expansion. The small sample size was acknowledged by the authors as a limitation that may reduce accuracy. Sequencing and analysis were limited to the TCR beta chain. Persistent patients shared more public clonotypes among themselves (approximately 2,500) than newly diagnosed patients did (over 950). TRBV28, TRBJ1-2 and TRBJ2-5 were preferentially used in persistent disease, while TRBV20-1 and TRBJ2-1 were favored in newly diagnosed disease.

Concerning this clonotype itself: No antigen is known for it. Base-call qualities are not available, and no considerably larger clone is one nucleotide away.

Trimming accounts for 6 bases at V and 8 bases at J, while the number of junction bases matched to no gene is 6. The CDR3, from cysteine to phenylalanine, totals 13 residues. Of the read, only the CDR3 DNA is kept; its 39 bases are in frame from base 1. Libraries were built with multiplex PCR. Instrument on record: Illumina HiSeq 4000. To build TCR beta libraries, CDR3 regions were amplified by Arm-PCR using iRepertoire HTBI primers. Gel purification was performed on PCR products prior to sequencing. As for how the authors treated the data: Gene usage analysis of CDR3 amino acid clonotypes used the approximately 56 TRBV and 12 to 15 TRBJ segments found across samples. Filtered high-quality paired reads were merged into contigs using COPE and FqMerger. BLAST was used to align contigs to the IMGT TRBV, TRBD and TRBJ reference genes, and CDR3 was defined following IMGT. Any clonotype with a frequency above 0.1% was classified as a highly expanded clone. Shannon entropy was used to measure repertoire diversity, and the Gini coefficient was used to measure V-J evenness. Clonotypes shared by more than one individual were considered public. The public reads were quality trimmed at Q25 with fastp and then assembled into clones with MiXCR by TCRdb, keeping productive beta chains. Rows matching on CDR3 protein sequence are summarized as one entry with the most common DNA and genes. TCRdb, not the authors, supplied the V and J calls. The sample yields about 470,000 distinct CDR3 sequences; roughly 20% were counted once. Of the sample, 6.5% to 10% is held by the ten largest clones.

The time point label here, explained by the study, means: persistent/refractory GD, antithyroid drugs over 5 years with positive TRAb. For both TCR sequencing and RNA sequencing, RNA was extracted from PBMCs using TRIzol. The diagnosis of Graves' disease followed American Thyroid Association guidelines. Recruitment of patients was carried out at an endocrinology department in Xi'an, China. Each patient gave about 10 milliliters of peripheral blood, collected in an EDTA anticoagulant tube. Ficoll Paque Plus density gradient separation was used to isolate PBMCs, and no further T cell sorting was done. An Agilent 2100 Bioanalyzer and agarose gel were used to check RNA quality, and a NanoDrop 2000 was used to measure RNA concentration.

This sequence uses TRBV12-3 or TRBV12-4 and TRBJ2-1; 8 nucleotides in the junction match TRBD2. This receptor was obtained from a female donor with Graves disease. The sequencing here drew on peripheral blood mononuclear cells (PBMCs), taken when the disease was refractory, from a patient treated with antithyroid drugs. At the DNA level, the sequence is TGTGCCAGCAGGTACCGGGAGGGCCATGAGCAGTTCTTC. Its amino acids are CASRYREGHEQFF.